These 27 T cell receptor beta chains were sequenced from one sample in a study of blood T cells in healthy people across ages. The second PCR ran roughly 6 to 12 cycles with a sample-barcoded 5' primer and J-beta primers. One entry per CDR3 protein, called by TCRdb with MiXCR from the 5' RACE reads. The sample contains about 1.4 million distinct CDR3 sequences, roughly 60% of which appear only once. What was sequenced was blood. Receptor source: a man aged 18-30 years in good health.

The CDR3 here is CASNPRGFNQPQHF. CDR3 DNA: TGTGCCAGCAATCCGCGGGGCTTCAATCAGCCCCAGCATTTT. This rearrangement joins TRBV27 to TRBJ1-5; D perhaps matches TRBD1 (5 bases). Germline CDR1 MNHEY, CDR2 SMNVEV (reference sequence). The V gene lost 7 bases and the J gene lost 3 bases, with 13 bases spanning the gap. The CDR3 is made up of 14 amino acids.

This chain uses TRBV10-3 with TRBJ2-3; D call uncertain. The CDR3 runs to 12 residues. V shed 1 base and J shed 3 bases, with 2 bases lying between them. Germline values: CDR1 ENHRY, CDR2 SYGVKD. CDR3 protein: CAISEFTDTQYF. The CDR3 DNA is TGTGCCATCAGTGAGTTTACAGATACGCAGTATTTT.

This clonotype was detected a few times. The chain joins TRBV7-9 to TRBJ2-6; weak D call: TRBD2 (5 bases). Trimming pared 5 bases from V and 2 bases from J, leaving 10 bases between. The CDR3 has 15 amino acids. Germline V gene lookup returns CDR1 SEHNR and CDR2 FQNEAQ (reference sequence). CDR3 DNA sequence: TGTGCCAGCAGCCCCCCCGGGACTGGGGCCAACGTCCTGACTTTC. Translation gives CASSPPGTGANVLTF.

The chain has TRBV27 and TRBJ2-1; D unclear. CDR1 is MNHEY, CDR2 SMNVEV, per germline (reference sequence). This CDR3 region has 13 residues. V lost 2 bases and J lost 8, with 10 bases in between. In DNA form, the CDR3 reads TGTGCCAGCAGTTTAATCTCCGGGTATGAGCAGTTCTTC. Translated, it gives CASSLISGYEQFF.

This clonotype came up once. The genes are TRBV4-2 and TRBJ2-3; tentative D call: TRBD2 (6 bases). This CDR3 contains 15 residues. Trimming cost V 1 base and J 4 bases, with 12 bases left between them. Per the germline V gene, CDR1 is LGHNA and CDR2 is YNFKEQ. In DNA form, the CDR3 reads TGTGCCAGCAGCCAAGCTCTTTCGGGGGCAGATACGCAGTATTTT. Protein sequence: CASSQALSGADTQYF.

This clonotype was found a few times. J is TRBJ1-6 and V is TRBV4-2; D unclear. The V end lost 3 bases, the J end lost 8 bases, and 14 bases lay between the germline ends. The CDR3 loop spans 15 amino acids. Germline values: CDR1 LGHNA, CDR2 YNFKEQ. The CDR3 DNA reads as TGTGCCAGCAGCCACCCGGACGGAAAGGATTCACCCCTCCACTTT. This encodes CASSHPDGKDSPLHF.

The chain links TRBV7-6 to TRBJ2-4, with 8 bases lining up with TRBD1. The germline gives CDR1 SGHVS, CDR2 FNYEAQ. Germline trimming cut 5 bases from V and 5 bases from J; bases unmatched to any gene: 5. The CDR3 consists of 14 residues. The CDR3 nucleotides are TGTGCCAGCAGCCCACAGGGGGGTGAAAACATTCAGTACTTC. Its protein is CASSPQGGENIQYF.

This clonotype was recorded a few times. V usage is TRBV10-3 and J usage is TRBJ2-6; D unresolved. The CDR3 runs to 16 residues. V lost 3 bases and J 0 bases, leaving 9 bases between the germline ends. Looked up from germline, CDR1 is ENHRY and CDR2 is SYGVKD. In DNA form, the CDR3 reads TGTGCCATCAGTGATGCAAAGTCCTCTGGGGCCAACGTCCTGACTTTC. This gives the protein CAISDAKSSGANVLTF.

This clonotype has more than one count but fewer than ten. This chain uses TRBV4-3 with TRBJ2-5, with 12 bases fitting TRBD2. This CDR3 is 16 amino acids long. Trimming took 0 bases from V and 3 from J; bases not matched to a gene: 2. The germline V gene encodes CDR1 LGHNA and CDR2 YSLEER. CDR3 nucleotides: TGCGCCAGCAGCCAAGACTCTAGCGGGGGGGAAGAGACCCAGTACTTC. Its translation is CASSQDSSGGEETQYF.

This clonotype was seen a single time. The gene calls are TRBV10-3 and TRBJ2-7; D is unresolved. The germline V gene has CDR1 ENHRY and CDR2 SYGVKD. This CDR3 has 16 residues. The ends were cut back, 0 bases at V and 3 bases at J, with 15 bases in the middle. CDR3 sequence: CAISESSSDGDYEQYF. The CDR3 DNA follows: TGTGCCATCAGTGAGTCGTCTTCCGACGGAGACTACGAGCAGTACTTC.

The V and J genes are TRBV28 and TRBJ2-2, with D maybe TRBD1 (6 bases). The germline V and J ends were trimmed by 4 bases and 1 base, with 22 bases remaining between them. Germline loops: CDR1 MDHEN, CDR2 SYDVKM. The CDR3 has 19 amino acids. The CDR3: CASSSLYPGGQGNTGELFF. The CDR3 nucleotides are TGTGCCAGCAGTTCTTTGTACCCTGGGGGCCAGGGGAACACCGGGGAGCTGTTTTTT. The complete variable domain, with remaining parts taken from reference TRBV28 and TRBJ2-2, reads DVKVTQSSRYLVKRTGEKVFLECVQDMDHENMFWYRQDPGLGLRLIYFSYDVKMKEKGDIPEGYSVSREKKERFSLILESASTNQTSMYLCASSSLYPGGQGNTGELFFGEGSRLTVL.

The rearrangement joins TRBV5-1 to TRBJ2-5; D gene uncertain. The germline CDR1 and CDR2 sequences are SGHRS and YFSETQ. This CDR3 region has 13 residues. V lost 1 base to trimming and J lost 3 bases, with 7 bases between them. The CDR3 DNA follows: TGCGCCAGCAGCTTGTGGCAGGAAGAGACCCAGTACTTC. As protein: CASSLWQEETQYF. Together with reference TRBV5-1 and TRBJ2-5, the CDR3 gives the full variable domain: KAGVTQTPRYLIKTRGQQVTLSCSPISGHRSVSWYQQTPGQGLQFLFEYFSETQRNKGNFPGRFSGRQFSNSRSEMNVSTLELGDSALYLCASSLWQEETQYFGPGTRLLVL.

This clonotype was observed a few times. This sequence joins TRBV11-2 and TRBJ2-7; D perhaps matches TRBD1 (5 bases). The CDR3 has 18 residues. With 3 bases removed from V and 4 bases from J, the gap between germline ends came to 25 bases. The germline CDR1 and CDR2 sequences are SGHAT and FQNNGV. The chain's CDR3 is CASSFIQGSYTHLYEQYF. The CDR3 DNA reads TGTGCCAGCAGCTTTATCCAGGGCAGTTACACCCACTTATACGAGCAGTACTTC.

This clonotype appeared a single time. V and J are TRBV7-9 and TRBJ2-1; 11 bases are shared with TRBD1. V lost 5 bases to trimming and J lost 7 bases; unmatched junction nucleotides: 7. Germline CDR1 SEHNR, CDR2 FQNEAQ (reference sequence). The length of the CDR3 is 15 residues. CDR3 in DNA: TGTGCCAGCAGCCTAAGTGGACAGGGGGCGAATGAGCAGTTCTTC. Amino acids: CASSLSGQGANEQFF.

There are a few counts of this clonotype. The chain carries TRBV3-1 and TRBJ2-3; D is possibly TRBD2 (6 bases). The CDR3 length is 15 residues. Trimming shortened V by 5 bases and J by 2 bases, and 14 bases separated the two germline ends. CDR1 is LGHDT and CDR2 is YNNKEL in the germline V gene (reference sequence). The CDR3 DNA follows: TGTGCCAGCAGCTCGAGGGACTCTACCACAGATACGCAGTATTTT. Its translation: CASSSRDSTTDTQYF.

The chain couples TRBV20-1 to TRBJ2-7, with TRBD1 matching 7 bases. The CDR3 sequence is 15 residues long. V lost 6 bases, J lost 2 bases, and 13 bases stayed unmatched. Germline V gene lookup returns CDR1 DFQATT and CDR2 SNEGSKA (reference sequence). CDR3 protein: CSARVGDSMTYEQYF. CDR3 nucleotide sequence: TGCAGTGCCAGGGTGGGGGACAGCATGACCTACGAGCAGTACTTC.

This chain joins TRBV5-1 and TRBJ2-3; D possibly corresponds to TRBD1 (5 bases). The CDR3 has 14 residues. CDR1 is SGHRS, CDR2 YFSETQ, per germline. V lost 4 bases, J lost 2 bases, and 11 bases lay in between. The CDR3 loop reads CASSQTVNTDTQYF. In DNA form, the CDR3 reads TGCGCCAGCAGCCAGACAGTCAACACAGATACGCAGTATTTT. Supplemented by reference TRBV5-1 and TRBJ2-3, the full variable domain reads KAGVTQTPRYLIKTRGQQVTLSCSPISGHRSVSWYQQTPGQGLQFLFEYFSETQRNKGNFPGRFSGRQFSNSRSEMNVSTLELGDSALYLCASSQTVNTDTQYFGPGTRLTVL.

This clonotype was counted a few times. The CDR3 region has the DNA TGTGCCAGCAGCCTCGTCAATGGGGGGCGGGATGAGCAGTTCTTC. Its translation: CASSLVNGGRDEQFF. The chain carries TRBV6-2 or TRBV6-3 and TRBJ2-1; TRBD1 or TRBD2 may be the D gene (6 bases each). The V gene lost 6 bases and the J gene lost 8 bases, with 20 bases spanning the gap. The CDR3 length is 15 residues. Germline V lookup: CDR1 MNHEY, CDR2 SVGEGT.

The rearrangement links TRBV2 to TRBJ1-2; D is unresolved. Trimming took 8 bases from V and 0 from J, leaving 13 bases between them. CDR3 length equals 14 residues. Germline V lookup: CDR1 SNHLY, CDR2 FYNNEI. CDR3 in amino acids: CASLSGGSNYGYTF. The CDR3 coding sequence is TGTGCCAGCTTAAGTGGCGGATCTAACTATGGCTACACCTTC. Together with reference TRBV2 and TRBJ1-2, the CDR3 gives the full variable domain: EPEVTQTPSHQVTQMGQEVILRCVPISNHLYFYWYRQILGQKVEFLVSFYNNEISEKSEIFDDQFSVERPDGSNFTLKIRSTKLEDSAMYFCASLSGGSNYGYTFGSGTRLTVV.

The chain employs TRBV6-5 and TRBJ2-5, with TRBD1 matching over 8 bases. From germline, CDR1 is MNHEY and CDR2 SVGAGI. Trimming took 4 bases from V and 1 from J; bases not matched to a gene: 8. The CDR3 spans 16 residues. CDR3 loop: CASSSRTGIAQETQYF. DNA of the CDR3: TGTGCCAGCAGTTCCCGGACAGGGATAGCCCAAGAGACCCAGTACTTC.

The V call is TRBV14, the J call TRBJ2-4; D uncertain. The end of the DNA fits TRBJ2-7 better, so the J call may be wrong. The germline CDR1 and CDR2 sequences are SGHDN and FVKESK. This CDR3 region has 12 residues. The CDR3 reads CASSDSPGEQYF. In nucleotides, the CDR3 is TGTGCCAGCAGCGATTCCCCGGGCGAGCAGTACTTC.

This chain connects TRBV6-1 to TRBJ1-6; no clear D gene. The germline CDR1 and CDR2 sequences are MNHNS and SASEGT. The CDR3 sequence is 12 residues long. Between the trimmed V and J ends, which lost 3 bases and 10 bases, there was a span of 7 bases. The CDR3 spells CASSDPPSPLHF. CDR3 nucleotide sequence: TGTGCCAGCAGTGATCCGCCGTCACCCCTCCACTTT.

This clonotype was detected once. CDR3 DNA: TGTGCCAGCAGTTACTCGAGGAGGTTGGGGCCAACTAATGAAAAACTGTTTTTT. Its protein is CASSYSRRLGPTNEKLFF. This chain connects TRBV6-5 to TRBJ1-4, with D tentatively TRBD1 (5 bases). The CDR3 sequence is 18 residues long. Germline V lookup: CDR1 MNHEY, CDR2 SVGAGI. Between the trimmed V and J ends, which lost 0 bases and 0 bases, there was a span of 14 bases.

In its sample, this clonotype was seen a few times. V and J are TRBV5-1 and TRBJ2-1; 9 bases map to TRBD2. Germline V gene lookup returns CDR1 SGHRS and CDR2 YFSETQ. The CDR3 spans 15 residues. The V segment lost 4 bases and the J segment 7 bases; nucleotides outside the gene matches: 9. The CDR3 spells CASSPLAGSRNEQFF. CDR3 DNA: TGCGCCAGCAGCCCTCTAGCGGGGTCCAGGAATGAGCAGTTCTTC.

The chain links TRBV30 to TRBJ2-3; no reliable D call. The CDR3 runs to 11 residues. Trimming stripped 1 base from V and 12 bases from J, with 11 bases between. Germline V gene lookup returns CDR1 GTSNPN and CDR2 SVGIG (reference sequence). CDR3 nucleotides: TGTGCCTGGAGTGCGCGGACCCACCAGTATTTT. Translating gives CAWSARTHQYF.

This sequence joins TRBV25-1 and TRBJ1-1, with 7 positions matching TRBD1. V trimming: 8 bases; J trimming: 5 bases; junction bases outside the gene matches: 11. CDR3 length: 14 residues. In germline, CDR1 is MGHDK, CDR2 SYGVNS. Written as DNA, the CDR3 is TGTGCCAGCGCCCAGACAGGGAGTTTGACTGAAGCTTTCTTT. Its protein product is CASAQTGSLTEAFF.

V and J are TRBV4-1 and TRBJ1-4; a weak D match, TRBD1 (6 bases). CDR1 and CDR2 (germline): MGHRA, YSYEKL. The V gene lost 5 bases and the J gene lost 7 bases, with 14 bases spanning the gap. The CDR3 runs 14 residues. The chain's CDR3 is CASSFGGAVEKLFF. The CDR3 DNA follows: TGCGCCAGCAGCTTCGGGGGGGCGGTTGAAAAACTGTTTTTT.